This TCR beta chain was identified in a study of shared clonotypes between healthy human individuals. Background on the study: Plates per donor: three CD4 naive, three CD4 memory, two CD8 naive, one CD8 memory.

The CDR3 consists of 13 residues. V dropped 8 bases and J dropped 5 bases, with 12 bases sitting between them. Germline V gene sequence: CDR1 SGHVS, CDR2 FQNEAQ. At a deep level, the assay was run. Each PCR replicate from the sorted subsets contained approximately 0.2 ug DNA, which is tens of thousands of T cell genomes. Profiled with immunoSEQ multiplex PCR; TCRdb holds only in-frame clones, not every one. The sample includes millions of clones, 85% to 95% of them seen just once. Adults of Caucasian background living in Nashville, Tennessee made up all donors. Specimen: naive CD4+ T cells sorted from blood. The subset: CD45RA+ positively selected. The V and J genes are TRBV7-8 and TRBJ1-4; D is perhaps TRBD1 (6 bases). The sequence derives from a man in his late teens or twenties in good health. The CDR3 protein is CASRDIPNEKLFF. The CDR3 DNA reads as TGTGCCAGCCGGGACATTCCAAATGAAAAACTGTTTTTT.